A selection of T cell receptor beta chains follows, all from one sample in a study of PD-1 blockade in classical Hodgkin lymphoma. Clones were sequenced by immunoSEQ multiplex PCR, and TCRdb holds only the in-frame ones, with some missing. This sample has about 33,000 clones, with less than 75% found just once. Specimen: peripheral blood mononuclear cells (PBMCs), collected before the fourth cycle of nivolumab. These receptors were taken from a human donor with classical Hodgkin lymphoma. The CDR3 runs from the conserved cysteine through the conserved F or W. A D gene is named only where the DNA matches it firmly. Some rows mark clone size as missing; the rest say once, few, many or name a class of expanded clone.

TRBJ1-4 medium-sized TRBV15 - TGTGCCACCAGCAGAGATAGGCAAGGGTCGGCTAATGAAAAACTGTTTTTT CATSRDRQGSANEKLFF
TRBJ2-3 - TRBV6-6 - TGTGCCAGCAGGACACAAACAGGATACCCCTATCAGCCCCAGTATTTT CASRTQTGYPYQPQYF
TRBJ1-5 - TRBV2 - TGTGCCAGCAGTCCCTCGGACGGGGCAGCGGACAATCAGCCCCAGCATTTT CASSPSDGAADNQPQHF
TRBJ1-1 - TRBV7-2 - TGTGCCAGCACCATTGACCTCCGCGAGACTGAAGCTTTCTTT CASTIDLRETEAFF
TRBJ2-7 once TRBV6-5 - TGTGCCAGCAGTTACGGCCCTACCTACGAGCAGTACTTC CASSYGPTYEQYF
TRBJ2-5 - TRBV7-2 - TGTGCCAGCAGCTTATGGGGTACCCAAGAGACCCAGTACTTC CASSLWGTQETQYF
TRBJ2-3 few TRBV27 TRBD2 TGTGCCAGCAGTGTACTAGCGGGAGGGTTGGATACGCAGTATTTT CASSVLAGGLDTQYF
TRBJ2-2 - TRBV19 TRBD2 TGTGCCAGTAGTATAGGCCCCTTTGGGACTAGCGGGGGGGCCCTGGAGCTGTTTTTT CASSIGPFGTSGGALELFF
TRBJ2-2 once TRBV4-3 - TGCGCCAGCAGCCAAGAACAAGGGGGTAGCACCGGGGAGCTGTTTTTT CASSQEQGGSTGELFF
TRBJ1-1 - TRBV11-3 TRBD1 TGTGCCAGCAGCTTGACGGGGACAGGGATGGGCACTGAAGCTTTCTTT CASSLTGTGMGTEAFF
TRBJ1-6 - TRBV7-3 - TGTGCCAGCAGCCGAGGTAAAGGGGGAGGCGGGTCACCCCTCCACTTT CASSRGKGGGGSPLHF
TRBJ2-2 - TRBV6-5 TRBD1 TGTGCCAGCCGGAAAGGGACAGGGCTCACCGGGGAGCTGTTTTTT CASRKGTGLTGELFF
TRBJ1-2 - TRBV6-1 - TGTGCCAGCAGTGAAGATGGGCCTTACTATGGCTACACCTTC CASSEDGPYYGYTF
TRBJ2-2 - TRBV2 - TGTGCCAGCAGTGAATCACTGAACACCGGGGAGCTGTTTTTT CASSESLNTGELFF
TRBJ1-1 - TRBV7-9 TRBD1 TGTGCCAGCAGCCAGACAGGGATCACTGAAGCTTTCTTT CASSQTGITEAFF
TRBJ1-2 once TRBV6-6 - TGTGCCAGCAGTTACTCGTCAGGGTCGGATGGCTACACCTTC CASSYSSGSDGYTF
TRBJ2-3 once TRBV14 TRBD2 TGTGCCAGCAGCCAAATCGCGAAATCCGGACTAGCGGCAGATACGCAGTATTTT CASSQIAKSGLAADTQYF
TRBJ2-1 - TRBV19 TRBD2 TGTGCCAGTAGTATTCTCGGACTAGCGGGAGCCAATGAGCAGTTCTTC CASSILGLAGANEQFF
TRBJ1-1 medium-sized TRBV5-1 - TGCGCCAGCAGCGAGGAGAACACTGAAGCTTTCTTT CASSEENTEAFF
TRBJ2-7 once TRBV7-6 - TGTGCCAGCAGCTTGGGGGGGCAAGGCGAGCAGCACTTC CASSLGGQGEQHF
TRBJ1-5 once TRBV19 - TGTGCCAGTAGTATAGAAGGGGGGGGCAATCAGCCCCAGCATTTT CASSIEGGGNQPQHF
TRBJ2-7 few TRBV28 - TGTGCCAGCAGTTTATTGGCAGGGAGGCACGAGCAGTACTTC CASSLLAGRHEQYF
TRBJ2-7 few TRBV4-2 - TGTGCCAGCAGCCAAGATTTAGACAGCTCCTACGAGCAGTACTTC CASSQDLDSSYEQYF
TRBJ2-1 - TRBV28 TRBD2 TGTGCCAGCAGCACTTCCCTCATTACTAGCGGGAGGGGTAATGAGCAGTTCTTC CASSTSLITSGRGNEQFF
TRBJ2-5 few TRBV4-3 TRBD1 TGCGCCAGCAGCCAAGCCCCCGGGACAGGGGGGGAGACCCAGTACTTC CASSQAPGTGGETQYF
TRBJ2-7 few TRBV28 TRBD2 TGTGCCAGCAGAGGGACTAGCGGGGCGACCTACGAGCAGTACTTC CASRGTSGATYEQYF
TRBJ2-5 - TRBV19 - TGTGCCACCGGACCCGGGGCCCGGCACTTC CATGPGARHF
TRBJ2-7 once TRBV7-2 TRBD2 TGTGCCAGCAGCTGGGGCAGCGGGAGCCACGGGCAGTACTTC CASSWGSGSHGQYF
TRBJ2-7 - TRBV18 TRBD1 TGTGCCAGCTCGCAGACAGGGAGCTACGAGCAGTACTTC CASSQTGSYEQYF
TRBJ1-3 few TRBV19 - TGTGCCAGTAGTATGGGAGGGACAACTGGAAACACCATATATTTT CASSMGGTTGNTIYF